The 5 T cell receptor beta chains below all came from one sample that was sequenced in a study of T cell responses to AZD1222 COVID-19 vaccine. Assay used: immunoSEQ multiplex PCR; TCRdb lists only in-frame clones, some missing. This sample yields about 56,000 clones, of which 70% to 90% are seen a single time; roughly 16% belongs to the top ten. Source: peripheral blood, taken on day 0 of AZD1222 vaccination. The receptor source for this set is an adult in good health.

This clone was observed once. The rearrangement uses TRBV7-9 and TRBJ1-2, with 7 bases lining up with TRBD1. The CDR3 contains 14 residues. With V trimmed by 1 base and J by 4 bases, 3 bases remained unmatched. The germline V gene encodes CDR1 SEHNR and CDR2 FQNEAQ (reference sequence). The CDR3 region has the DNA TGTGCCAGCAGCTTAGGGTCAGGGGGCTATGGCTACACCTTC. Translated: CASSLGSGGYGYTF.

V is TRBV28 and J is TRBJ2-5; D is possibly TRBD1 (6 bases). CDR3 length: 15 residues. Between the trimmed V and J ends, which lost 3 bases and 3 bases, there was a span of 14 bases. The germline V gene encodes CDR1 MDHEN and CDR2 SYDVKM. The CDR3 is CASSLPPYREETQYF. DNA for the CDR3: TGTGCCAGCAGTTTGCCACCCTACAGGGAAGAGACCCAGTACTTC. The full variable domain, completed using reference TRBV28 and TRBJ2-5, is DVKVTQSSRYLVKRTGEKVFLECVQDMDHENMFWYRQDPGLGLRLIYFSYDVKMKEKGDIPEGYSVSREKKERFSLILESASTNQTSMYLCASSLPPYREETQYFGPGTRLLVL.

The chain employs TRBV6-2 or TRBV6-3 and TRBJ2-7; D ambiguous. The V gene's germline CDR1 is MNHEY and CDR2 SVGEGT. CDR3 length: 16 residues. Trimming pared 0 bases from V and 1 base from J, leaving 13 bases between. The CDR3 sequence is CASSYSFSAGSYEQYF. In nucleotides, the CDR3 is TGTGCCAGCAGTTACTCGTTTTCGGCAGGATCCTACGAGCAGTACTTC.

The V and J genes are TRBV28 and TRBJ2-3; D is uncertain. The CDR3 loop spans 13 amino acids. V was trimmed by 3 bases and J by 3 bases, leaving 7 bases between them. Per germline, CDR1 MDHEN and CDR2 SYDVKM. CDR3 sequence: CASSFSRTDTQYF. The CDR3 DNA follows: TGTGCCAGCAGTTTCTCTAGAACAGATACGCAGTATTTT.

The rearrangement uses TRBV6-5 and TRBJ1-6, with 7 positions matching TRBD1. Germline CDR1 is MNHEY and CDR2 is SVGAGI. The length of the CDR3 is 13 residues. Unmatched junction bases numbered 5, after V lost 5 bases and J lost 10 bases. The CDR3 region is CASSRGRESPLHF. Written as DNA, the CDR3 is TGTGCCAGCAGTAGGGGGCGGGAGTCACCCCTCCACTTT.